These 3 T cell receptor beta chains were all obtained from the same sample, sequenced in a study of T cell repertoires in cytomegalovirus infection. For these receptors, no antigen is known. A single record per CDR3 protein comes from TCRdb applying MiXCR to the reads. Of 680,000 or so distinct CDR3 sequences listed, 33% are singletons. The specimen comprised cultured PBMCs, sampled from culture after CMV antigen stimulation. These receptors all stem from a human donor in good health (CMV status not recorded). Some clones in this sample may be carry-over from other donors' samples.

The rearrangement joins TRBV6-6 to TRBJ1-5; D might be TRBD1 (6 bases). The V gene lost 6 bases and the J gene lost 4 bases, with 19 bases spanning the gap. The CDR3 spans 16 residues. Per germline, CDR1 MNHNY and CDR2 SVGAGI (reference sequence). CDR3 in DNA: TGTGCCAGCAGCCAAGGACAGAACCCAGGGAATCAGCCCCAGCATTTT. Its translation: CASSQGQNPGNQPQHF.

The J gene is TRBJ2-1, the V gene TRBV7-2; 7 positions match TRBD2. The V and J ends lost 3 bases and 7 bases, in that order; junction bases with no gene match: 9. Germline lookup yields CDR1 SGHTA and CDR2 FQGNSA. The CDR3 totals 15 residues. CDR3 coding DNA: TGTGCCAGCAGCTTCCCCGAGCGGGGCAGGAATGAGCAGTTCTTC. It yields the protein CASSFPERGRNEQFF.

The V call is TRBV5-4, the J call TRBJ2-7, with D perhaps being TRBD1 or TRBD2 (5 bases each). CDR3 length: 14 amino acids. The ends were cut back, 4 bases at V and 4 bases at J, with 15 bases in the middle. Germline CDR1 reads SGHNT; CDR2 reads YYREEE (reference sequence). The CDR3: CASSHGTASYEQYF. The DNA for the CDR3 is TGTGCCAGCAGCCACGGGACGGCCAGTTACGAGCAGTACTTC.